A selection of T cell receptor beta chains follows, all from one sample in a study of blood T cells in healthy people across ages. MiXCR, applied by TCRdb to the 5' RACE reads, yields one record per CDR3 protein. The sample lists over 500,000 distinct CDR3 sequences, over 40% occurring once. Sequenced input: blood. The receptor source for this set is a woman of 80 years or more in good health. The CDR3 runs from the conserved cysteine through the conserved F or W. Each record gives: clone size, J gene, V gene, D gene, CDR3 DNA, CDR3 protein. A D gene is named only where the DNA matches it firmly. Only part of the rows carry a size: once, few, many, or a class if the clone is expanded.

clone size: -; J gene: TRBJ1-2; V gene: TRBV28; D gene: -; CDR3 DNA: TGTGCCAGCAGTTTACCCGTTAAAGCCGGGACCTACTATGGCTACACCTTC; CDR3 protein: CASSLPVKAGTYYGYTF
clone size: few; J gene: TRBJ2-5; V gene: TRBV14; D gene: -; CDR3 DNA: TGTGCCAGCAGCCCTTCATCCGGGAAACGAGAGACCCAGTACTTC; CDR3 protein: CASSPSSGKRETQYF
clone size: many; J gene: TRBJ1-4; V gene: TRBV28; D gene: -; CDR3 DNA: TGTGCCAGCAGACCCTCGACATCGCCGTCCCTCGAAAAACTGTTTTTT; CDR3 protein: CASRPSTSPSLEKLFF
clone size: -; J gene: TRBJ2-5; V gene: TRBV28; D gene: TRBD2; CDR3 DNA: TGTGCCAATACGGGGGGGGCTAACTACCAAGAGACCCAGTACTTC; CDR3 protein: CANTGGANYQETQYF
clone size: -; J gene: TRBJ2-4; V gene: TRBV6-2/TRBV6-3; D gene: TRBD2; CDR3 DNA: TGTGCCAGCAGTTACAGACCCCGGGGGGGCCATGGAAACATTCAGTACTTC; CDR3 protein: CASSYRPRGGHGNIQYF
clone size: few; J gene: TRBJ2-3; V gene: TRBV7-9; D gene: -; CDR3 DNA: TGTGCCAGCAGCTTAGCCTCACTATGGGGTACGCAGTATTTT; CDR3 protein: CASSLASLWGTQYF
clone size: -; J gene: TRBJ2-1; V gene: TRBV7-8; D gene: TRBD2; CDR3 DNA: TGTGCCAGCAGCGCGGGACTAGCTAACAATGAGCAGTTCTTC; CDR3 protein: CASSAGLANNEQFF
clone size: -; J gene: TRBJ2-7; V gene: TRBV7-2; D gene: -; CDR3 DNA: TGTGCCAGCAGCTTGTCGAGGGGTCGCGCCTACGAGCAGTACTTC; CDR3 protein: CASSLSRGRAYEQYF
clone size: many; J gene: TRBJ2-6; V gene: TRBV6-2/TRBV6-3; D gene: -; CDR3 DNA: TGTGCCAGCAGTTACGCCCAGACTGGGGCCAACGTCCTGACTTTC; CDR3 protein: CASSYAQTGANVLTF
clone size: -; J gene: TRBJ1-1; V gene: TRBV28; D gene: -; CDR3 DNA: TGTGCCAGCAGGTCCCCCACGGGCCTGAACACTGAAGCTTTCTTT; CDR3 protein: CASRSPTGLNTEAFF
clone size: -; J gene: TRBJ2-5; V gene: TRBV5-1; D gene: TRBD1; CDR3 DNA: TGCGCCAGCAGCTTCGGCAGGGGGCTTCAGGAGACCCAGTACTTC; CDR3 protein: CASSFGRGLQETQYF
clone size: -; J gene: TRBJ2-7; V gene: TRBV25-1; D gene: TRBD1; CDR3 DNA: TGTGCCAGCAGTGAATCGGGGACAGGGACCTACGAGCAGTACTTC; CDR3 protein: CASSESGTGTYEQYF
clone size: few; J gene: TRBJ2-1; V gene: TRBV9; D gene: TRBD2; CDR3 DNA: TGTGCCAGCAGCGGGAGACTAGCGGGGGGCAATGGGCAGTTCTTC; CDR3 protein: CASSGRLAGGNGQFF
clone size: few; J gene: TRBJ1-2; V gene: TRBV7-9; D gene: TRBD1; CDR3 DNA: TGTGCCAGCAGCTTAGTCCTCGACAGGGGAGCGGATGGCTACACCTTC; CDR3 protein: CASSLVLDRGADGYTF
clone size: -; J gene: TRBJ1-5; V gene: TRBV20-1; D gene: -; CDR3 DNA: TGCAGTGCCTACAAAGGCGGGGTCAATCAGCCCCAGCATTTT; CDR3 protein: CSAYKGGVNQPQHF
clone size: -; J gene: TRBJ2-3; V gene: TRBV7-9; D gene: TRBD2; CDR3 DNA: TGTGCAGGGGCGGGGGTACGCACAGATACGCAGTATTTT; CDR3 protein: CAGAGVRTDTQYF
clone size: -; J gene: TRBJ2-7; V gene: TRBV12-3/TRBV12-4; D gene: TRBD1; CDR3 DNA: TGTGCCAGCAGTCCGCGGTCACGACAGGGCACGGACGAGCAGTACTTC; CDR3 protein: CASSPRSRQGTDEQYF
clone size: -; J gene: TRBJ2-7; V gene: TRBV20-1; D gene: -; CDR3 DNA: TGCAGTGCTAGAGACTCCACAGCCGAGCAGTACTTC; CDR3 protein: CSARDSTAEQYF
clone size: -; J gene: TRBJ1-1; V gene: TRBV18; D gene: TRBD1; CDR3 DNA: TGTGCCAGCTCACCAGGGACAGGGGTTGACACTGAAGCTTTCTTT; CDR3 protein: CASSPGTGVDTEAFF
clone size: -; J gene: TRBJ2-3; V gene: TRBV20-1; D gene: TRBD2; CDR3 DNA: TGCAGTGCTAGAGCCCCCGGGAGGAAAAAGGGGTCAGATACGCAGTATTTT; CDR3 protein: CSARAPGRKKGSDTQYF
clone size: -; J gene: TRBJ1-6; V gene: TRBV6-5; D gene: -; CDR3 DNA: TGTGCCAGCAGTTTGGGTCAGCCCGATCGGTCACCCCTCCACTTT; CDR3 protein: CASSLGQPDRSPLHF
clone size: -; J gene: TRBJ2-1; V gene: TRBV6-5; D gene: -; CDR3 DNA: TGTGCCAGCAGTTATGCGGCCAATGAGCAGTTCTTC; CDR3 protein: CASSYAANEQFF
clone size: -; J gene: TRBJ2-7; V gene: TRBV11-1; D gene: -; CDR3 DNA: TGTGCCAGCAGCTTAGACACCGTAGCGACTTCCTACGAGCAGTACTTC; CDR3 protein: CASSLDTVATSYEQYF
clone size: many; J gene: TRBJ2-1; V gene: TRBV10-3; D gene: -; CDR3 DNA: TGTGCCATCAGTGAGATACAGGGCGGGTTCAATGAGCAGTTCTTC; CDR3 protein: CAISEIQGGFNEQFF
clone size: -; J gene: TRBJ2-7; V gene: TRBV6-5; D gene: TRBD1; CDR3 DNA: TGTGCCAGCAGCCTCCGACAGGGAAGTAAGCGAGACGAGCAGTACTTC; CDR3 protein: CASSLRQGSKRDEQYF
clone size: many; J gene: TRBJ1-5; V gene: TRBV6-5; D gene: -; CDR3 DNA: TGTGCCAGCAGTTACCAGATCAATCAGCCCCAGCATTTT; CDR3 protein: CASSYQINQPQHF
clone size: -; J gene: TRBJ1-5; V gene: TRBV7-8; D gene: -; CDR3 DNA: TGTGCCAGCAGCTTTGTGGGTGACGGCAATCAGCCCCAGCATTTT; CDR3 protein: CASSFVGDGNQPQHF
clone size: few; J gene: TRBJ2-1; V gene: TRBV20-1; D gene: TRBD2; CDR3 DNA: TGCAGTGCTAGAGTAGGCGGGAGGGTACTGTACAATGAGCAGTTCTTC; CDR3 protein: CSARVGGRVLYNEQFF
clone size: -; J gene: TRBJ1-5; V gene: TRBV4-2; D gene: -; CDR3 DNA: TGTGCCAGCAGCCAAGAGACAGCCTACAATCAGCCCCAGCATTTT; CDR3 protein: CASSQETAYNQPQHF
clone size: -; J gene: TRBJ1-2; V gene: TRBV12-3/TRBV12-4; D gene: -; CDR3 DNA: TGTGCCAGCAGCCTCTATTTCATGACAGGATCTGCTAACTATGGCTACACCTTC; CDR3 protein: CASSLYFMTGSANYGYTF
clone size: -; J gene: TRBJ2-7; V gene: TRBV20-1; D gene: TRBD1; CDR3 DNA: TGCAGTGCTAGAGGGACAGGGTACAATGAGCAGTACTTC; CDR3 protein: CSARGTGYNEQYF
clone size: -; J gene: TRBJ2-7; V gene: TRBV6-6; D gene: -; CDR3 DNA: TGTGCCAGCAGGGGGGAAGTATACGAGCAGTACTTC; CDR3 protein: CASRGEVYEQYF
clone size: -; J gene: TRBJ2-7; V gene: TRBV29-1; D gene: -; CDR3 DNA: TGCAGCGTTGAGCACGGCGGCTACGAGCAGTACTTC; CDR3 protein: CSVEHGGYEQYF
clone size: -; J gene: TRBJ2-5; V gene: TRBV12-3/TRBV12-4; D gene: -; CDR3 DNA: TGTGCCAGCAGTTATAGTGGAGAGACCCAGTACTTC; CDR3 protein: CASSYSGETQYF
clone size: many; J gene: TRBJ2-7; V gene: TRBV9; D gene: TRBD1; CDR3 DNA: TGTGCCAGCAGCGGACCGGGACAGAAAACCTACGAGCAGTACTTC; CDR3 protein: CASSGPGQKTYEQYF
clone size: many; J gene: TRBJ1-2; V gene: TRBV15; D gene: -; CDR3 DNA: TGTGCCACCAGCAGCCACCTTCGAGACTATAAGAGCGGGCATGGCTACACCTTC; CDR3 protein: CATSSHLRDYKSGHGYTF
clone size: -; J gene: TRBJ2-1; V gene: TRBV5-5; D gene: TRBD1; CDR3 DNA: TGTGTCAGCAGCTTTCCCCAGGGGGCAAGGAATGAGCAGTTCTTC; CDR3 protein: CVSSFPQGARNEQFF
clone size: -; J gene: TRBJ1-2; V gene: TRBV29-1; D gene: -; CDR3 DNA: TGCAGCGTTGAGCTGGGCGGTGTGGATGGCTACACCTTC; CDR3 protein: CSVELGGVDGYTF
clone size: -; J gene: TRBJ2-7; V gene: TRBV4-1; D gene: TRBD2; CDR3 DNA: TGCGCCAGCAGCCAAGATTGGAGCGGGGGGGCCTACGAGCAGTACTTC; CDR3 protein: CASSQDWSGGAYEQYF
clone size: many; J gene: TRBJ1-5; V gene: TRBV5-1; D gene: -; CDR3 DNA: TGCGCCAGCAGCACGGACCCGGGCAGCAATCAGCCCCAGCATTTT; CDR3 protein: CASSTDPGSNQPQHF
clone size: -; J gene: TRBJ2-2; V gene: TRBV12-3/TRBV12-4; D gene: TRBD1; CDR3 DNA: TGTGCCAGCAGTTTATCCGGGACAGGGGGCGCAAACACCGGGGAGCTGTTTTTT; CDR3 protein: CASSLSGTGGANTGELFF
clone size: once; J gene: TRBJ1-2; V gene: TRBV6-5; D gene: TRBD1; CDR3 DNA: TGTACCGGCAGCTTCGACAGGGACTATGGCTACACCTTC; CDR3 protein: CTGSFDRDYGYTF
clone size: -; J gene: TRBJ1-2; V gene: TRBV7-9; D gene: TRBD1; CDR3 DNA: TGTGCCAGCAGCTCACAACCGGGACAGTACCTCGGCTATGGCTACACCTTC; CDR3 protein: CASSSQPGQYLGYGYTF
clone size: -; J gene: TRBJ2-7; V gene: TRBV5-1; D gene: -; CDR3 DNA: TGCGCCAGCAGCTTGGACATCGCCTACGAGCAGTACTTC; CDR3 protein: CASSLDIAYEQYF
clone size: -; J gene: TRBJ2-1; V gene: TRBV7-9; D gene: -; CDR3 DNA: TGTGCCAGCAGATTAGGAGACGGGGTTAATGAGCAGTTCTTC; CDR3 protein: CASRLGDGVNEQFF
clone size: once; J gene: TRBJ2-1; V gene: TRBV5-1; D gene: TRBD1; CDR3 DNA: TGCGCCAGCAGCTTGGGAGGCAACAGGGGGCGGCTCTTCAATGAGCAGTTCTTC; CDR3 protein: CASSLGGNRGRLFNEQFF
clone size: -; J gene: TRBJ2-3; V gene: TRBV7-2; D gene: TRBD2; CDR3 DNA: TGTGCCAGCAGCTTACCAGCGGGAGTGAGGGATGATACGCAGTATTTT; CDR3 protein: CASSLPAGVRDDTQYF
clone size: many; J gene: TRBJ1-2; V gene: TRBV28; D gene: TRBD1; CDR3 DNA: TGTGCCAGCAGTAGAGACAGGGTGAAAGGCTACACCTTC; CDR3 protein: CASSRDRVKGYTF
clone size: -; J gene: TRBJ2-3; V gene: TRBV5-1; D gene: -; CDR3 DNA: TGCGCCAGCAGCTTGTCGTCGAACCCCACAGATACGCAGTATTTT; CDR3 protein: CASSLSSNPTDTQYF
clone size: once; J gene: TRBJ2-7; V gene: TRBV5-4; D gene: -; CDR3 DNA: TGTGCCAGCAGTGGGAGTTCTTCCTACGAGCAGTACTTC; CDR3 protein: CASSGSSSYEQYF
clone size: few; J gene: TRBJ2-3; V gene: TRBV12-3/TRBV12-4; D gene: TRBD2; CDR3 DNA: TGTGCCAGCAGTTTGCAGCGGGGGGGCCCGAGAGATACGCAGTATTTT; CDR3 protein: CASSLQRGGPRDTQYF
clone size: few; J gene: TRBJ2-3; V gene: TRBV29-1; D gene: TRBD1; CDR3 DNA: TGCAGCGTTGCGGAGACAGGGGGGGGCACAGATACGCAGTATTTT; CDR3 protein: CSVAETGGGTDTQYF
clone size: -; J gene: TRBJ2-5; V gene: TRBV5-1; D gene: TRBD2; CDR3 DNA: TGCGCCAGCAGCTTGACTAGCGGGGGTTACATAGAGACCCAGTACTTC; CDR3 protein: CASSLTSGGYIETQYF
clone size: few; J gene: TRBJ1-5; V gene: TRBV3-1; D gene: -; CDR3 DNA: TGTGCCAGCAGCCAAGCCTCCCCCGGGGTAGGGACTCAGCCCCAGCATTTT; CDR3 protein: CASSQASPGVGTQPQHF
clone size: -; J gene: TRBJ2-3; V gene: TRBV20-1; D gene: -; CDR3 DNA: TGCAGTGCTAGAGATCTGCAGGGATCGCCAGATACGCAGTATTTT; CDR3 protein: CSARDLQGSPDTQYF
clone size: -; J gene: TRBJ1-6; V gene: TRBV3-1; D gene: -; CDR3 DNA: TGTGCCAGCAGCCCCCGTACCAGCAATTCACCCCTCCACTTT; CDR3 protein: CASSPRTSNSPLHF
clone size: -; J gene: TRBJ2-3; V gene: TRBV10-3; D gene: -; CDR3 DNA: TGTGCCATCAGTGCGGTAGGCGGGCCAGATACGCAGTATTTT; CDR3 protein: CAISAVGGPDTQYF
clone size: -; J gene: TRBJ2-5; V gene: TRBV12-3/TRBV12-4; D gene: -; CDR3 DNA: TGTGCCAGCAGTTTAGTTTCGGGAAAGCAGTACTTC; CDR3 protein: CASSLVSGKQYF